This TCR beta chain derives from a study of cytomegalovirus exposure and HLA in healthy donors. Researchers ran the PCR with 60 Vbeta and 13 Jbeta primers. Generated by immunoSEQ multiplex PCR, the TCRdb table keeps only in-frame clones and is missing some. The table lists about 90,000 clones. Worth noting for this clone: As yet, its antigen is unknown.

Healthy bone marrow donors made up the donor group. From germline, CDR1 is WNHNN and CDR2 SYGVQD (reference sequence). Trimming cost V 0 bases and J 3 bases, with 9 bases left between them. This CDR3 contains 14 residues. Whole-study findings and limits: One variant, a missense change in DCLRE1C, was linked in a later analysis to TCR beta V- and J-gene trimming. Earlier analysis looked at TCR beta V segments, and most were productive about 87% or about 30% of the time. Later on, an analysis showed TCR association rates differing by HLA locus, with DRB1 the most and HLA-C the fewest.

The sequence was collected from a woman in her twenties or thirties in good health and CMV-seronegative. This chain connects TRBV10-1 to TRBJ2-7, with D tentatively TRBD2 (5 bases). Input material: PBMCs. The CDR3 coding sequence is TGCGCCAGCAGTGAGTCAGGGAGTAACTACGAGCAGTACTTC. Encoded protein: CASSESGSNYEQYF.